These 13 T cell receptor beta chains originate from one sample sequenced in a study of T cell responses to AZD1222 COVID-19 vaccine. Only in-frame clones appear in the TCRdb table, and some are missing; sequencing was by immunoSEQ multiplex PCR. Among 75,000 to 95,000 clones, 75% to 90% were seen once, and the ten largest hold more than 4%. This specimen consisted of peripheral blood, obtained 28 days after the second AZD1222 dose. The source is an adult who received the AZD1222 COVID-19 vaccine.

This rearrangement joins TRBV10-1 to TRBJ2-1; TRBD1 or TRBD2 may be the D gene (5 bases each). The germline V gene encodes CDR1 WNHNN and CDR2 SYGVQD (reference sequence). The CDR3 length is 17 residues. The germline V and J ends were trimmed by 5 bases and 5 bases, with 22 bases remaining between them. Here the CDR3 reads CASSSTPGVRDHNEQFF. The CDR3 DNA is TGCGCCAGCAGTTCCACCCCTGGGGTCAGGGACCACAATGAGCAGTTCTTC.

V gene TRBV5-1 combines with J gene TRBJ2-7, with 7 bases identical to TRBD1. The CDR3 length is 15 residues. V shed 4 bases and J 5 bases; nucleotides not matched to a gene: 12. Germline CDR1 and CDR2: SGHRS and YFSETQ. The CDR3 DNA is TGCGCCAGCAGCGAAAGTGACAGGGTCTTAGACGAGCAGTACTTC. Translated, it gives CASSESDRVLDEQYF. The full variable domain, with the rest looked up from reference TRBV5-1 and TRBJ2-7, is KAGVTQTPRYLIKTRGQQVTLSCSPISGHRSVSWYQQTPGQGLQFLFEYFSETQRNKGNFPGRFSGRQFSNSRSEMNVSTLELGDSALYLCASSESDRVLDEQYFGPGTRLTVT.

The CDR3 DNA reads as TGCGCCAGCAGCCTTGGGACAGGGGGCGTTGGCCGCTATGGCTACACCTTC. Translation: CASSLGTGGVGRYGYTF. The gene calls are TRBV4-1 and TRBJ1-2, with 12 bases aligning to TRBD1. V dropped 4 bases and J dropped 4; count of bases not matched to a gene: 10. Germline CDR1 and CDR2: MGHRA and YSYEKL. CDR3 length equals 17 residues.

The chain employs TRBV29-1 and TRBJ1-2; no clear D gene. Trimming removed 3 bases from V and 5 bases from J, with 10 bases in between. Germline V gene data show CDR1 as SQVTM and CDR2 as ANQGSEA. This CDR3 is 12 amino acids long. This CDR3 is CSVDDQTYGYTF. The DNA of the CDR3 is TGCAGCGTTGATGACCAGACATATGGCTACACCTTC. Full variable domain (missing parts from reference TRBV29-1 and TRBJ1-2): SAVISQKPSRDICQRGTSLTIQCQVDSQVTMMFWYRQQPGQSLTLIATANQGSEATYESGFVIDKFPISRPNLTFSTLTVSNMSPEDSSIYLCSVDDQTYGYTFGSGTRLTVV.

The chain carries TRBV4-2 and TRBJ1-4; possibly TRBD1 for D (5 bases). The germline V gene has CDR1 LGHNA and CDR2 YNFKEQ. CDR3 length equals 16 residues. V dropped 2 bases and J dropped 7 bases, with 17 bases sitting between them. The CDR3 here is CASSQRLSGDLEKLFF. In DNA, the CDR3 is TGTGCCAGCAGCCAACGACTTTCGGGGGATCTTGAAAAACTGTTTTTT.

The chain recombines TRBV4-3 with TRBJ1-2, with TRBD1 matching 8 bases. Germline V CDR1 and CDR2: LGHNA, YSLEER. The J segment lost 6 bases and the V segment lost 0 bases, leaving 6 bases of the junction unmatched. CDR3 size: 15 residues. CDR3 coding DNA: TGCGCCAGCAGCCAAGAACCCGGACAGGGACATGGCTACACCTTC. Its protein is CASSQEPGQGHGYTF.

This clone was seen once. The CDR3 DNA follows: TGTGCCAGCAGCCGCGACAGGAGGTCTGAAGCTTTCTTT. This encodes CASSRDRRSEAFF. The V gene is TRBV6-5, the J gene TRBJ1-1; tentative D call: TRBD1 (6 bases). V was trimmed by 6 bases and J by 6 bases, leaving 14 bases between them. Germline values: CDR1 MNHEY, CDR2 SVGAGI. The length of the CDR3 is 13 residues.

The V and J genes are TRBV19 and TRBJ1-5, with a possible D match to TRBD1 (5 bases). From germline, CDR1 is LNHDA and CDR2 SQIVND (reference sequence). The V end lost 7 bases, the J end lost 5 bases, and 12 bases lay between the germline ends. The CDR3 contains 13 residues. CDR3 sequence (DNA): TGTGCCAGTACCAGGGACGATTATCAGCCCCAGCATTTT. This translates into CASTRDDYQPQHF.

This rearrangement joins TRBV11-2 to TRBJ2-7, with D perhaps matching TRBD1 (6 bases). V was trimmed by 5 bases and J by 3 bases, leaving 8 bases between them. Germline assignment: CDR1 SGHAT and CDR2 FQNNGV. This CDR3 has 12 residues. The DNA of the CDR3 is TGTGCCAGCAGCAGGACAGACTACGAGCAGTACTTC. Its translation: CASSRTDYEQYF.

This clone was picked up a small number of times. The chain links TRBV7-9 to TRBJ2-3, with unresolved D. The germline gives CDR1 SEHNR, CDR2 FQNEAQ (reference sequence). Trimming left V 5 bases short and J 2 bases short, with 8 bases between. The CDR3 spans 13 residues. The CDR3, as DNA: TGTGCCAGCAGCAACGATCCCACAGATACGCAGTATTTT. Translating it yields CASSNDPTDTQYF.

The V call is TRBV19, the J call TRBJ2-3; TRBD2 is a possible D gene (6 bases). Germline loops: CDR1 LNHDA, CDR2 SQIVND (reference sequence). V was shortened by 6 bases and J by 0 bases, with 25 bases between the two germline ends. The CDR3 has 19 amino acids. The CDR3 coding sequence is TGTGCCAGTAGCCACCCCAGTTACGAGCGGGTGAAAAGCACAGATACGCAGTATTTT. Its protein product is CASSHPSYERVKSTDTQYF.

The rearrangement joins TRBV5-4 to TRBJ2-1, with D possibly called TRBD1 or TRBD2 (6 bases each). Germline V lookup: CDR1 SGHNT, CDR2 YYREEE (reference sequence). The CDR3 runs to 12 residues. V gave up 4 bases and J gave up 7 bases, with 9 bases separating them. CDR3 DNA: TGTGCCAGCAGCCTAGGGGGGAATGAGCAGTTCTTC. It yields the protein CASSLGGNEQFF.

The genes are TRBV10-1 and TRBJ1-5; no firm D call. CDR3 length: 13 residues. Germline V gene data show CDR1 as WNHNN and CDR2 as SYGVQD (reference sequence). V lost 7 bases to trimming and J lost 2 bases, with 9 bases between them. The CDR3: CASNRRGNQPQHF. The CDR3 coding sequence is TGCGCCAGCAATCGACGAGGCAATCAGCCCCAGCATTTT.